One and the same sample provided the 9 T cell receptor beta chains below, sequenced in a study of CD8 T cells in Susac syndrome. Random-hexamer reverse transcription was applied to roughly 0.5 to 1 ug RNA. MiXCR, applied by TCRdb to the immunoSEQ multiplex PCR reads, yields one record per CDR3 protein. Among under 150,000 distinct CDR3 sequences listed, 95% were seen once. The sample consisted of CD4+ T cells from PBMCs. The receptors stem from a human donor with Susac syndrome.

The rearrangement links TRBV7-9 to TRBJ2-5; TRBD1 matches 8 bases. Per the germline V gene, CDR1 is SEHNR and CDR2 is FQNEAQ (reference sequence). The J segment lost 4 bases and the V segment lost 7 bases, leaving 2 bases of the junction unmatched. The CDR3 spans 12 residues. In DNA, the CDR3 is TGTGCCAGCATCGGGACAGGAGAGACCCAGTACTTC. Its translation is CASIGTGETQYF. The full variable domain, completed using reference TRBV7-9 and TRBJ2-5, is DTGVSQNPRHKITKRGQNVTFRCDPISEHNRLYWYRQTLGQGPEFLTYFQNEAQLEKSRLLSDRFSAERPKGSFSTLEIQRTEQGDSAMYLCASIGTGETQYFGPGTRLLVL.

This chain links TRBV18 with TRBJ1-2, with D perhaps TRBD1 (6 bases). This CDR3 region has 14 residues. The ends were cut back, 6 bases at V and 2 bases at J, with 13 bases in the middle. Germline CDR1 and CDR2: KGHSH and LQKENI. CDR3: CASSLTGYNYGYTF. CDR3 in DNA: TGTGCCAGCTCGCTCACAGGGTACAACTATGGCTACACCTTC.

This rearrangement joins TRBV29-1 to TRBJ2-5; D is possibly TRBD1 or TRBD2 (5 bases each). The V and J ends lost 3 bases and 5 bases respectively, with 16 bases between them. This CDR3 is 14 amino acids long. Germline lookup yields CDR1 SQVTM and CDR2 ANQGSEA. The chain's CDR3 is CSVDIRGLGETQYF. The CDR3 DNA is TGCAGCGTTGATATCCGGGGCTTGGGGGAGACCCAGTACTTC.

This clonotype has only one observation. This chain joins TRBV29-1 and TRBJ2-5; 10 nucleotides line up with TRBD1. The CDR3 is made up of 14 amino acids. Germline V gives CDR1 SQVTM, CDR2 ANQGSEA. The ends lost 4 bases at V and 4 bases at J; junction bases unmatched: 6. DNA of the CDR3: TGCAGCGTTGTAGACAGGGGGCGCCCAGAGACCCAGTACTTC. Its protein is CSVVDRGRPETQYF.

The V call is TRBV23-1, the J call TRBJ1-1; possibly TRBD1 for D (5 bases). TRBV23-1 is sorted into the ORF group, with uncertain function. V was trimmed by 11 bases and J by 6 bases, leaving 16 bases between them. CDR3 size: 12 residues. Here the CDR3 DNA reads TGCGCCGTGGCAACTCGGGGCTCTGAAGCTTTCTTT. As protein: CAVATRGSEAFF.

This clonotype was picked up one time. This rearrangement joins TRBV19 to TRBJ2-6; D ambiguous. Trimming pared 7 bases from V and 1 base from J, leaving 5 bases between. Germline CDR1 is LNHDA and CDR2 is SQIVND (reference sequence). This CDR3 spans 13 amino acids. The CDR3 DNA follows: TGTGCCAGTATGAGATCTGGGGCCAACGTCCTGACTTTC. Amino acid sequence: CASMRSGANVLTF.

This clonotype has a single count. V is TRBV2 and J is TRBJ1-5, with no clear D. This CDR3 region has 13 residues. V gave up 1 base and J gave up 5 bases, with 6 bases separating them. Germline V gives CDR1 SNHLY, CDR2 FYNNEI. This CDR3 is CASSEEGDQPQHF. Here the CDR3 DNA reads TGTGCCAGCAGTGAAGAGGGAGATCAGCCCCAGCATTTT.

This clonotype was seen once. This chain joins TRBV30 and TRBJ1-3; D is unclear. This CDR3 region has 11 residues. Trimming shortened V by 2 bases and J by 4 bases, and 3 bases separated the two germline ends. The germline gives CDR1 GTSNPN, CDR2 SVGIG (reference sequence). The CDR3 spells CAWSSGNTIYF. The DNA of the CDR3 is TGTGCCTGGAGTTCCGGAAACACCATATATTTT.

The chain's CDR3 is CASSLPPAGEQYF. Written as DNA, the CDR3 is TGTGCCAGCAGCTTACCCCCAGCGGGGGAGCAGTACTTC. The chain carries TRBV7-3 and TRBJ2-7; the match to TRBD2 covers 7 bases. Germline loops: CDR1 SGHTA, CDR2 FQGTGA. The CDR3 consists of 13 residues. Unmatched junction bases numbered 5, after V lost 2 bases and J lost 7 bases.